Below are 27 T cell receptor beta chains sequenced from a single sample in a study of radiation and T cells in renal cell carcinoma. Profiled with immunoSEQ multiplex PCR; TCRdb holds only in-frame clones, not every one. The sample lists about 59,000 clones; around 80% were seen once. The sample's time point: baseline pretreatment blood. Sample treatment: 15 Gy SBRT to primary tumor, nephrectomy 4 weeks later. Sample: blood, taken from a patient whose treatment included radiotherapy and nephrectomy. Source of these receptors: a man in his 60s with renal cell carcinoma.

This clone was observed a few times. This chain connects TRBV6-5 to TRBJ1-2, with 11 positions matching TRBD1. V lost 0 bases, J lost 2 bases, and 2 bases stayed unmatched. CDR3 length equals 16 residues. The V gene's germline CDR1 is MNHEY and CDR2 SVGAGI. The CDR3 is CASSYSRTGGNYGYTF. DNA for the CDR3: TGTGCCAGCAGTTACTCCCGGACAGGGGGCAACTATGGCTACACCTTC.

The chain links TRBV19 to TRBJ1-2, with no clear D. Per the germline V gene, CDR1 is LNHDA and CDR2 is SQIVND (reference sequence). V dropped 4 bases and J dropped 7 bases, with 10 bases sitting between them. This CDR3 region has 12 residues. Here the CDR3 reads CASSTTTFGYTF. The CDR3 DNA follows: TGTGCCAGTAGTACGACCACTTTTGGCTACACCTTC. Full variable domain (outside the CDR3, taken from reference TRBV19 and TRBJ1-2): DGGITQSPKYLFRKEGQNVTLSCEQNLNHDAMYWYRQDPGQGLRLIYYSQIVNDFQKGDIAEGYSVSREKKESFPLTVTSAQKNPTAFYLCASSTTTFGYTFGSGTRLTVV.

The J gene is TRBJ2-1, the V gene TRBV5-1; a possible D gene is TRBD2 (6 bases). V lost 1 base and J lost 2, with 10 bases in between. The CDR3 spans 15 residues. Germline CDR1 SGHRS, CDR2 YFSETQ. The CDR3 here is CASSLNGGTYNEQFF. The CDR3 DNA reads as TGCGCCAGCAGCTTGAACGGCGGGACCTACAATGAGCAGTTCTTC.

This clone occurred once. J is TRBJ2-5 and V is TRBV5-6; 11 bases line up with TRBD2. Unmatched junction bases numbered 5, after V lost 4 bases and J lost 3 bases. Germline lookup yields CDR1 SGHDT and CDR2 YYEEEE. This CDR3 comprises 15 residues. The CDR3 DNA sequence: TGTGCCAGCAGCATGGGACTAGCGGTTAAAGAGACCCAGTACTTC. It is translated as CASSMGLAVKETQYF.

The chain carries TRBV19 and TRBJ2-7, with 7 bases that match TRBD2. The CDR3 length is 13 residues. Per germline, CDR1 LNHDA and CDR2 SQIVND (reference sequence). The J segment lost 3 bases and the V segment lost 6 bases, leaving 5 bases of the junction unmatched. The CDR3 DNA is TGTGCCAGTAGCTATGGGGAGGGCTACGAGCAGTACGTC. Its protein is CASSYGEGYEQYV.

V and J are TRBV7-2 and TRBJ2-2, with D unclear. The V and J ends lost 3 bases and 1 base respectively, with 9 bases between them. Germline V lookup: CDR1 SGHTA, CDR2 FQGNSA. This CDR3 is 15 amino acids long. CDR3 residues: CASSLGIVNTGELFF. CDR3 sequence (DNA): TGTGCCAGCAGCTTGGGAATCGTGAACACCGGGGAGCTGTTTTTT.

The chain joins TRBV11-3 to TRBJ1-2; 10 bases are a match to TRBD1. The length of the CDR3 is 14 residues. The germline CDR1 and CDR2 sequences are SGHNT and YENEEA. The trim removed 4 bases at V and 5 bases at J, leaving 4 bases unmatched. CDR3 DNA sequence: TGTGCCAGCAGCTCTTTGGGACAGGGGTATGGCTACACCTTC. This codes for CASSSLGQGYGYTF.

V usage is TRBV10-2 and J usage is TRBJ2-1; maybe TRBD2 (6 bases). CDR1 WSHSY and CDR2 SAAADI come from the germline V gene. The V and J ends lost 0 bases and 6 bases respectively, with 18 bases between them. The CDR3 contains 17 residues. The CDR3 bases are TGCGCCAGCAGTGAGTCGGCGCCGGGATGGGGGGTCAATGAGCAGTTCTTC. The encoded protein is CASSESAPGWGVNEQFF.

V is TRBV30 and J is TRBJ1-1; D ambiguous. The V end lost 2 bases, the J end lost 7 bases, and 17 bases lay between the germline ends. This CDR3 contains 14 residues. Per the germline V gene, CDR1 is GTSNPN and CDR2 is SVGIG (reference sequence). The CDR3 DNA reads TGTGCCTGGAGTCCCGTACACGAAAACTATGAAGCTTTCTTT. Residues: CAWSPVHENYEAFF.

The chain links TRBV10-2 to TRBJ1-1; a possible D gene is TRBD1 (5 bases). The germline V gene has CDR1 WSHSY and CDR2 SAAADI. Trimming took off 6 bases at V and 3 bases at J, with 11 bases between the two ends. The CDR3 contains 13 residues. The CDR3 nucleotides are TGCGCCAGCAGATTCGGGGGGGACACTGAAGCTTTCTTT. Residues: CASRFGGDTEAFF.

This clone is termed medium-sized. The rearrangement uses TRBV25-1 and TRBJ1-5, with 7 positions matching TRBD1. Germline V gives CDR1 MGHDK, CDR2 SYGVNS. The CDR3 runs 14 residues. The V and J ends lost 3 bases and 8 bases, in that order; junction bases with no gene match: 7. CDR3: CASSETGSFEPQHF. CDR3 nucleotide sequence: TGTGCCAGCAGTGAGACAGGGAGTTTTGAGCCCCAGCATTTT.

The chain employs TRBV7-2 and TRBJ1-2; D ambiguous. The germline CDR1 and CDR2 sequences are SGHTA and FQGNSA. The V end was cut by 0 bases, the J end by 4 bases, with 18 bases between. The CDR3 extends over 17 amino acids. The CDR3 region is CASSLAIQKNGIYGYTF. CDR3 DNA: TGTGCCAGCAGCTTAGCTATACAGAAAAACGGCATCTATGGCTACACCTTC.

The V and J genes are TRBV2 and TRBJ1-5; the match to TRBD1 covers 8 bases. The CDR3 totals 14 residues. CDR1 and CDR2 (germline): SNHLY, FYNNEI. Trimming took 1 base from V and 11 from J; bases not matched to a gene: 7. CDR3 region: CASSEGYRGMAQHF. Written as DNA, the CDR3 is TGTGCCAGCAGTGAAGGGTACAGGGGGATGGCCCAGCATTTT.

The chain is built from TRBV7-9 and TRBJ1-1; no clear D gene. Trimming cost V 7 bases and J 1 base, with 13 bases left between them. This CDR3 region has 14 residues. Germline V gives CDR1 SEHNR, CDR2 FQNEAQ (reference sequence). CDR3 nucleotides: TGTGCCAGCATCGCCGACGGGAGGAACACTGAAGCTTTCTTT. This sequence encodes CASIADGRNTEAFF.

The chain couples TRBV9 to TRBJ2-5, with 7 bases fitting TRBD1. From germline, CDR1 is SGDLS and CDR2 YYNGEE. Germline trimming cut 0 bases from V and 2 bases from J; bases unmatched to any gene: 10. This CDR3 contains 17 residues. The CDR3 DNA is TGTGCCAGCAGCGTAGCTCCCACAGGGGCGCAACAAGAGACCCAGTACTTC. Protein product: CASSVAPTGAQQETQYF.

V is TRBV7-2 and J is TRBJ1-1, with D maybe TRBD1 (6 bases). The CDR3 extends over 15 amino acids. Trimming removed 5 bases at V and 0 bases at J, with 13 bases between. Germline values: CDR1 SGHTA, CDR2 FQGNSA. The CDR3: CASSPSGAMNTEAFF. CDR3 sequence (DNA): TGTGCCAGCAGCCCCTCAGGGGCAATGAACACTGAAGCTTTCTTT.

Here the CDR3 reads CASSFGQGEQYV. The CDR3 DNA is TGTGCCAGCAGCTTCGGCCAGGGCGAGCAGTACGTC. This chain joins TRBV5-4 and TRBJ2-7; D perhaps matches TRBD1 (5 bases). The CDR3 sequence is 12 residues long. Per the germline V gene, CDR1 is SGHNT and CDR2 is YYREEE (reference sequence). The V end was cut by 2 bases, the J end by 6 bases, with 9 bases between.

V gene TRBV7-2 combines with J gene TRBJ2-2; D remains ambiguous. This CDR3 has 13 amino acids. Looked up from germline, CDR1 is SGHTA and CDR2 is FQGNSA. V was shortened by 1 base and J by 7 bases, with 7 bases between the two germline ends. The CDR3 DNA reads TGTGCCAGCAGCTTAGGGGCAGGCGGGGAGCTGTTTTTT. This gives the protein CASSLGAGGELFF. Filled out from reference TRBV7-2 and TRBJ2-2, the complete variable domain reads GAGVSQSPSNKVTEKGKDVELRCDPISGHTALYWYRQSLGQGLEFLIYFQGNSAPDKSGLPSDRFSAERTGGSVSTLTIQRTQQEDSAVYLCASSLGAGGELFFGEGSRLTVL.

CDR3 protein: CASSPSFGEQYF. Here the CDR3 DNA reads TGTGCCAGCAGCCCTTCTTTCGGAGAGCAGTACTTC. The chain has TRBV14 and TRBJ2-7; D is unclear. Germline V gives CDR1 SGHDN, CDR2 FVKESK. The V and J ends lost 4 bases and 7 bases respectively, with 11 bases between them. The CDR3 extends over 12 amino acids.

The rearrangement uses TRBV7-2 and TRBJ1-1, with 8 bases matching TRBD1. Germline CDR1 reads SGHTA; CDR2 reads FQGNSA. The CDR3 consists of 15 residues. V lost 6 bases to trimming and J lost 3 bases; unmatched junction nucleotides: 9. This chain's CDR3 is CASSFRTGLDTEAFF. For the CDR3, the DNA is TGTGCCAGCAGTTTCCGGACAGGGTTGGACACTGAAGCTTTCTTT. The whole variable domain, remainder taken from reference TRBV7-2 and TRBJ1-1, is GAGVSQSPSNKVTEKGKDVELRCDPISGHTALYWYRQSLGQGLEFLIYFQGNSAPDKSGLPSDRFSAERTGGSVSTLTIQRTQQEDSAVYLCASSFRTGLDTEAFFGQGTRLTVV.

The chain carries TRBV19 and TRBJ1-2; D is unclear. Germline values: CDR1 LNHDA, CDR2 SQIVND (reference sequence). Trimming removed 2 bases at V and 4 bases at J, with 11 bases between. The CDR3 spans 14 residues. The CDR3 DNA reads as TGTGCCAGTAGTATAACCTCGTCCCCCTATGGCTACACCTTC. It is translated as CASSITSSPYGYTF.

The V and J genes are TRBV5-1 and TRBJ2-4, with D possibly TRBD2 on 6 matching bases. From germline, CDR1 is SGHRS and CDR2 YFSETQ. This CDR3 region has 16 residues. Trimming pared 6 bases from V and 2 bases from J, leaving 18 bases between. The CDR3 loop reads CASMEGRDLTKNIQYF. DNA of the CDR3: TGCGCCAGCATGGAGGGTAGGGATTTGACCAAAAACATTCAGTACTTC.

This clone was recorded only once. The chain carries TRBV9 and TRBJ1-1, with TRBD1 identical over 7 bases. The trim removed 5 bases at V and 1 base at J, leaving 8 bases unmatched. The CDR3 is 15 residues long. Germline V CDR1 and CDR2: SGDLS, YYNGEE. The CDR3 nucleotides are TGTGCCAGCAGTCTTACCGGGACAGAGAACACTGAAGCTTTCTTT. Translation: CASSLTGTENTEAFF.

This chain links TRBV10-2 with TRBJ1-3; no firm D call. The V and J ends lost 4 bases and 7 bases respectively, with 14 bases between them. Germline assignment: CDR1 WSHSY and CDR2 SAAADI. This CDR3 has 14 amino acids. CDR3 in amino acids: CASSAASGGNTIYF. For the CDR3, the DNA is TGCGCCAGCAGTGCGGCGTCTGGCGGCAACACCATATATTTT.

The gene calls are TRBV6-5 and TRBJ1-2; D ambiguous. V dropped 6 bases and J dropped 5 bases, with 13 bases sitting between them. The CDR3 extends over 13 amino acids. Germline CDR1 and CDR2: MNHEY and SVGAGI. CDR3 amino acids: CASSRNGDYGYTF. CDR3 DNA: TGTGCCAGCAGCCGAAACGGGGATTATGGCTACACCTTC.

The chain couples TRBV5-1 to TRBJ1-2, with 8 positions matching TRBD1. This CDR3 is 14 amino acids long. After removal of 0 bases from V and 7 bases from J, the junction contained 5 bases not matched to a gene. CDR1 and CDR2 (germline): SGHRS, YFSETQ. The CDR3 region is CASSLGTGTGGYTF. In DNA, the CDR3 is TGCGCCAGCAGCTTGGGGACAGGGACTGGTGGCTACACCTTC.

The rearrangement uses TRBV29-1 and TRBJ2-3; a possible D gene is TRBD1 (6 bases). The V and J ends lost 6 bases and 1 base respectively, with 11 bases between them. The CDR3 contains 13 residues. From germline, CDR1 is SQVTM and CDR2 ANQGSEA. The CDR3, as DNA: TGCAGCGTCCGGGACACCGGCACAGATACGCAGTATTTT. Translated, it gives CSVRDTGTDTQYF.